The clone carrying this TCR beta chain was counted a single time. The target antigen is unknown. CDR1 and CDR2 from the germline V gene are SNHLY and FYNNEI. V was pared by 8 bases and J by 2 bases, with 9 bases between. The CDR3 sequence is 13 residues long. The data were taken from a study of T cells after yellow fever vaccination. Turning to the study itself: For low cell numbers, libraries were made with SMART-Seq v4 Ultra Low Input.

General study points: Clones that expanded after primary vaccination mostly reappeared after the booster (around 96% CD4, 88% CD8). The presence of abundant clonotypes contaminating from the bulk population was possible in FACS-sorted repertoires.

The 5'RACE template-switching step produced TCR cDNA and added a universal primer site and UMIs. One entry per CDR3 protein, called by TCRdb with MiXCR from the 5' RACE reads. The top ten hold under 20% of the sample, which has about 350,000 distinct CDR3 sequences, 8.1% seen once. The chain recombines TRBV2 with TRBJ2-2; D possibly corresponds to TRBD1 (6 bases). This specimen was PBMCs, taken about 49 days after the first yellow fever vaccination. The sequence was collected from a man between 18 and 29 years old who received the YFV17D yellow fever vaccine. CDR3 in DNA: TGTGCCAGCGGGGACACCAACACCGGGGAGCTGTTTTTT. This codes for CASGDTNTGELFF.